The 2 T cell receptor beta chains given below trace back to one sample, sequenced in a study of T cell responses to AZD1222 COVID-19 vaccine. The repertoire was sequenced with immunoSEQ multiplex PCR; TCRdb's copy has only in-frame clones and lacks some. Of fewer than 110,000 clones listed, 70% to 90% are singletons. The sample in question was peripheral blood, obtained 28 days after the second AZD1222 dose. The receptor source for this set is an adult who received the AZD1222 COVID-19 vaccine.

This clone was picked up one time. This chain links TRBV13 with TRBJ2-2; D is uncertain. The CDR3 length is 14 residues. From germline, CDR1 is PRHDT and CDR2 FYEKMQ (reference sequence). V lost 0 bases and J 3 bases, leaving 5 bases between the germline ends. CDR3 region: CASSLGLYTGELFF. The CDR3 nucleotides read TGTGCCAGCAGCTTAGGCCTGTACACCGGGGAGCTGTTTTTT.

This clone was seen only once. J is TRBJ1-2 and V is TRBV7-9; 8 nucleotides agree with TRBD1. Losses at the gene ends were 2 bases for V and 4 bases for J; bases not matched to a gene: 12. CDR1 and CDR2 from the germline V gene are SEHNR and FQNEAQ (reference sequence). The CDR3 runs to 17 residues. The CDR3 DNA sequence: TGTGCCAGCAGCTTACTGTCAGGGGGCAACCAATTCTATGGCTACACCTTC. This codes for CASSLLSGGNQFYGYTF.